This T cell receptor (beta chain) was sequenced in a study of cytomegalovirus exposure and HLA in healthy donors. Germline assignment: CDR1 PRHDT and CDR2 FYEKMQ (reference sequence). This CDR3 comprises 16 residues. The junction had 3 bases not matched to a gene; V was cut back by 4 bases and J by 2 bases. Separation from the roughly 700-subject first cohort characterized the roughly 110-subject validation cohort, to which the donors belonged. The data were produced by immunoSEQ multiplex PCR, yet TCRdb's version contains in-frame clones alone and is incomplete. The sample comprises 60,000 to 65,000 clones, 90% to 95% of which are singletons, and roughly 6% rests with the top ten.

Sequenced input: PBMCs. The TCR was taken from a woman younger than 30 in good health and CMV-seropositive. This sequence joins TRBV13 and TRBJ2-1; 12 bases map to TRBD2. CDR3 in DNA: TGTGCCAGCAGCTCTGGACTAGCGGGGACCTACAATGAGCAGTTCTTC. This translates into CASSSGLAGTYNEQFF.